The 2 T cell receptor beta chains listed next were all sequenced from one sample in a study of cytomegalovirus exposure and HLA in healthy donors. The primer mix had 60 Vbeta and 13 Jbeta primers. Sequencing was performed with immunoSEQ multiplex PCR; in TCRdb, only in-frame clones are kept and a portion is missing. The table has about 180,000 clones, 82% seen once. The source material was PBMCs. These receptors were obtained from a man between 40 and 49 years old in good health and CMV-seronegative.

The chain uses TRBV11-2 and TRBJ2-7; 11 bases agree with TRBD2. This CDR3 is 15 amino acids long. Germline assignment: CDR1 SGHAT and CDR2 FQNNGV. With 1 base clipped from V and 1 base from J, the junction kept 0 bases outside the gene matches. Written as DNA, the CDR3 is TGTGCCAGCAGCTTAGGGACTAGCGGGTCCTACGAGCAGTACTTC. Protein: CASSLGTSGSYEQYF. The full variable domain, completed using reference TRBV11-2 and TRBJ2-7, is EAGVAQSPRYKIIEKRQSVAFWCNPISGHATLYWYQQILGQGPKLLIQFQNNGVVDDSQLPKDRFSAERLKGVDSTLKIQPAKLEDSAVYLCASSLGTSGSYEQYFGPGTRLTVT.

The chain joins TRBV5-4 to TRBJ2-7; 7 bases agree with TRBD1. There are 16 residues in the CDR3. The J segment lost 0 bases and the V segment lost 0 bases, leaving 6 bases of the junction unmatched. The germline gives CDR1 SGHNT, CDR2 YYREEE (reference sequence). Here the CDR3 DNA reads TGTGCCAGCAGCTTGGGGGGACAGAGAGACTCCTACGAGCAGTACTTC. Its translation is CASSLGGQRDSYEQYF. The entire variable domain, with the rest obtained from reference TRBV5-4 and TRBJ2-7, is as follows: ETGVTQSPTHLIKTRGQQVTLRCSSQSGHNTVSWYQQALGQGPQFIFQYYREEENGRGNFPPRFSGLQFPNYSSELNVNALELDDSALYLCASSLGGQRDSYEQYFGPGTRLTVT.